One TCR beta chain is described in this entry. This clonotype was counted once. The specificity of this receptor is unknown. Per-nucleotide qualities are absent, and no much larger clonotype sits a single base away. One read gives only weak evidence. This sample is drawn from a study of T-cell memory formation after mild COVID-19 (dated by TCRdb to about 2021). Background for the entire study: TCR sequence clusters from the two donors were found to be largely donor specific. The cohort comprised two young, previously healthy adult volunteers, one female and one male. T-cell clones expanding and contracting after mild COVID-19 in a couple of donors were tracked by longitudinal TCRalpha and TCRbeta repertoire sequencing.

Between the V and J ends, shortened by 3 bases and 5 bases respectively, the junction contains 5 bases. Its CDR3 holds 11 amino acids, cysteine through phenylalanine. Here the CDR3 DNA is all that survives: 33 bases in frame from base 1. PBMCs were isolated by Ficoll-Paque density gradient centrifugation. Study-level results and caveats: The study included only a couple of mild cases, and larger cohorts that include severe cases with pre-infection samples were judged to be necessary. Contracting CD4+ clones turned up mainly in the CM and EM memory subsets, whereas EMRA was where CD8+ clones were enriched. The detection of some responding clones in pre-infection memory suggests that pre-existing cross-reactive memory T cells joined the SARS-CoV-2 response. Whether the second-wave clones peaking on day 37 were SARS-CoV-2 specific was not confirmed. Balanced CD4/CD8 phenotypes were observed for clones contracting from day 15 to 85, whereas a bias towards CD4+ was observed for a second wave of clones expanding from day 15 to 37.

The data were produced on an Illumina NovaSeq 6000. cDNA libraries for TCRalpha and TCRbeta were prepared by 5'RACE using constant-segment primers, with sample barcodes and unique molecular identifiers added. Trizol reagent was used to extract RNA from every sample. The libraries were amplified in two PCR steps, and the second step added a second sample barcode and Illumina TruSeq adapters. Libraries were sequenced on an Illumina NovaSeq with 2 x 150 bp paired-end reads. In the source study's methods: The reads were demultiplexed and collapsed into UMI-guided consensus sequences using migec v1.2.7. Using mixcr v2.1.11, UMI consensuses were aligned to TRA and TRB V and J templates and then assembled into clonotypes. A clonotype was counted as expanded or contracted only if both edgeR and NoisET called the change significant, with noise models trained on biological replicates. For edgeR calls, a false discovery rate-adjusted p below 0.01 and a log2 fold-change threshold of 1 were applied. As an exploratory analysis of dynamics, max-normalized trajectories of the 1000 most abundant clonotypes were examined with PCA combined with hierarchical clustering. The CD4 or CD8 phenotype of responding clones was assigned using the separately sequenced CD4+ and CD8+ repertoires. TCRdb cleaned the public reads at Q25 with fastp, built clones with MiXCR and kept in-frame beta chains. Rows are unified per CDR3 protein, each entry keeping the most common DNA and genes. TCRdb assigned the V and J calls; the authors' analysis was not used. The sample has 250,000 to 350,000 distinct CDR3 sequences on record, roughly 15% of them singletons. The ten top clones hold roughly 20% of the sample.

The sequence was collected from a man between 18 and 35 years old who had mild COVID-19 (a few samples of this study predate the infection). The sample titles of this study are shuffled in the database, so cell type and time point are left out; the donor was told from shared clones. The chain was built from TRBV12-3 or TRBV12-4 and TRBJ2-7, and the D gene may be TRBD2, 5 bases matching. Sequencing input: PBMCs or a T cell subset sorted from them (not recorded which). The encoded CDR3 is CASSLRDEQYF. The sequenced DNA: TGTGCCAGCAGTTTGCGGGACGAGCAGTACTTC.